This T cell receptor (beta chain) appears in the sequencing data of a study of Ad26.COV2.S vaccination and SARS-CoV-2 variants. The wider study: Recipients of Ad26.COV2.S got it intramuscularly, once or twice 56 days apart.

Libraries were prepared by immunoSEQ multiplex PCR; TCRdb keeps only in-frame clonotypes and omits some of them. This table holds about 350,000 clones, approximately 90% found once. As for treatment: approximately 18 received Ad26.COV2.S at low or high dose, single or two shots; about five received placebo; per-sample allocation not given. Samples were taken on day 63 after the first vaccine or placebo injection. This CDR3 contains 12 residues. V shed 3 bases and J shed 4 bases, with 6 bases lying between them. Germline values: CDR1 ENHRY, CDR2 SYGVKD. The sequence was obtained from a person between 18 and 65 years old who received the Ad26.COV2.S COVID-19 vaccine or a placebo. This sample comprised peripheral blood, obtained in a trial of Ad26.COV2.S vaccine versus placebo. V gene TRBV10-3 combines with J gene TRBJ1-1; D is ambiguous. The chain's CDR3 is CAISDGPTEAFF. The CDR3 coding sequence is TGTGCCATCAGTGACGGACCCACTGAAGCTTTCTTT.